A single sample gave rise to the 5 T cell receptor beta chains below, sequenced in a study of blood T cell repertoires in COVID-19. Sequenced by immunoSEQ multiplex PCR; TCRdb stores in-frame clones only, minus some. The table includes about 200,000 clones, 70% to 90% detected once. The source material was peripheral blood. The receptor source for this set is a human donor in a cohort sampled during active COVID-19.

V usage is TRBV18 and J usage is TRBJ1-1; TRBD1 matches 8 bases. CDR3 length: 14 amino acids. CDR1 and CDR2 from the germline V gene are KGHSH and LQKENI. Unmatched junction bases numbered 5, after V lost 4 bases and J lost 4 bases. The CDR3 DNA is TGTGCCAGCTCACTTGACAGGGGTACCACTGAAGCTTTCTTT. Amino acids: CASSLDRGTTEAFF.

The rearrangement uses TRBV6-5 and TRBJ2-7, with a possible D match to TRBD2 (6 bases). CDR3 length: 14 residues. Germline assignment: CDR1 MNHEY and CDR2 SVGAGI. Trimming stripped 8 bases from V and 3 bases from J, with 17 bases between. CDR3 sequence reads: CASYHPSGVYEQYF. In nucleotides, the CDR3 is TGTGCCAGCTATCACCCATCGGGGGTCTACGAGCAGTACTTC.

This clone was counted only a few times. The J gene is TRBJ1-2, the V gene TRBV19; TRBD1 aligns across 8 bases. Germline loops: CDR1 LNHDA, CDR2 SQIVND (reference sequence). The V segment lost 6 bases and the J segment 2 bases; nucleotides outside the gene matches: 8. This CDR3 has 15 residues. The CDR3 region has the DNA TGTGCCAGTAGCGACGGACAGGGTGGGAACTATGGCTACACCTTC. Encoded protein: CASSDGQGGNYGYTF.

This clone was detected only once. A read error is possible here, since a much larger clone lies one base away. The chain joins TRBV7-9 to TRBJ1-1, with 7 bases aligning to TRBD1. Looked up from germline, CDR1 is SEHNR and CDR2 is FQNEAQ (reference sequence). There are 13 residues in the CDR3. Trimming took 3 bases from V and 4 from J; bases not matched to a gene: 2. CDR3 in amino acids: CASSFAGGTEAFF. For the CDR3, the DNA is TGTGCCAGCAGCTTCGCAGGGGGCACTGAAGCTTTCTTT. Filled out from reference TRBV7-9 and TRBJ1-1, the complete variable domain reads DTGVSQNPRHKITKRGQNVTFRCDPISEHNRLYWYRQTLGQGPEFLTYFQNEAQLEKSRLLSDRFSAERPKGSFSTLEIQRTEQGDSAMYLCASSFAGGTEAFFGQGTRLTVV.

This clone has only one observation. This chain uses TRBV9 with TRBJ2-3, with D maybe TRBD1 (7 bases). The V gene lost 0 bases and the J gene lost 4 bases, with 12 bases spanning the gap. The CDR3 has 15 amino acids. Germline V gene lookup returns CDR1 SGDLS and CDR2 YYNGEE. Written as DNA, the CDR3 is TGTGCCAGCAGCGTAGGAGTCAGGGGGGCAGATACGCAGTATTTT. Translating gives CASSVGVRGADTQYF.